This T cell receptor beta chain was documented in a study of T cell responses to AZD1222 COVID-19 vaccine. Sequencing used immunoSEQ multiplex PCR; TCRdb keeps in-frame clones, though not all of them. The table lists 130,000 to 150,000 clones, roughly 89% of them singletons. The CDR3 totals 17 residues. The germline gives CDR1 MDHEN, CDR2 SYDVKM. Trimming took off 7 bases at V and 1 base at J, with 20 bases between the two ends. The clonotype originates from an adult in good health. The sample in question was peripheral blood, obtained on day 0 of AZD1222 vaccination. The chain uses TRBV28 and TRBJ1-5; the D gene is possibly TRBD1 (5 bases). CDR3 sequence: CASNSRWGPRSNQPQHF. CDR3 sequence (DNA): TGTGCCAGCAACTCCCGGTGGGGCCCCAGGAGCAATCAGCCCCAGCATTTT.